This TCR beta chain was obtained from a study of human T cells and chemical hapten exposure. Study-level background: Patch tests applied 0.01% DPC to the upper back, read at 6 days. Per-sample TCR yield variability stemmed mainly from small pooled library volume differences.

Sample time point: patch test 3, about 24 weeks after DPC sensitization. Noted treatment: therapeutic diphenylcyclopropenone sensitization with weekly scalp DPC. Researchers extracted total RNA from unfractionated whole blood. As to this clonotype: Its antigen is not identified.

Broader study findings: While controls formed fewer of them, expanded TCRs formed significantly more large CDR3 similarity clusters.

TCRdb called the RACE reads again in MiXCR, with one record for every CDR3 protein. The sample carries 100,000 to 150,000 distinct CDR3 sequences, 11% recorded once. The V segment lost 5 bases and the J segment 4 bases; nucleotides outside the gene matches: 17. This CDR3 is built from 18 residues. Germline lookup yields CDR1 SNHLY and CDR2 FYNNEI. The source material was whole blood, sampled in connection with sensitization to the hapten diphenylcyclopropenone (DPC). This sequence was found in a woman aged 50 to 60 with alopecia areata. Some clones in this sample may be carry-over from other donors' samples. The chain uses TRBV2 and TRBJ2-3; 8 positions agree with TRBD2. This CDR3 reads CASSSAGTRYIESDTQYF. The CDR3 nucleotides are TGTGCCAGCAGTTCAGCCGGGACTAGATATATAGAGTCAGATACGCAGTATTTT.